These 17 T cell receptor beta chains were all obtained from the same sample, sequenced in a study of blood T cell repertoires in COVID-19. The repertoire was sequenced with immunoSEQ multiplex PCR; TCRdb's copy has only in-frame clones and lacks some. The sample yields tens of thousands of clones, roughly four fifths seen once. The sequencing input was peripheral blood. Receptors originate from a woman aged 50 to 60 with active or convalescent COVID-19.

This clone came up a few times. The J gene is TRBJ1-2, the V gene TRBV5-4; 8 bases map to TRBD1. Germline-derived CDR1 and CDR2 are SGHNT and YYREEE (reference sequence). The CDR3 has 13 residues. V shed 4 bases and J 4 bases; nucleotides not matched to a gene: 3. The CDR3 reads CASSLDRGYGYTF. CDR3 nucleotide sequence: TGTGCCAGCAGCCTTGACAGGGGCTATGGCTACACCTTC.

There are a few counts of this clone. V and J are TRBV27 and TRBJ2-7, with 9 positions matching TRBD1. The CDR3 has 15 amino acids. Trimming took 5 bases from V and 2 from J; bases not matched to a gene: 7. Per germline, CDR1 MNHEY and CDR2 SMNVEV (reference sequence). The CDR3 is CASSPGQGRAYEQYF. CDR3 DNA: TGTGCCAGCAGTCCGGGACAGGGTCGGGCCTACGAGCAGTACTTC.

This sequence joins TRBV30 and TRBJ1-2; D remains unclear. CDR1 is GTSNPN and CDR2 is SVGIG in the germline V gene (reference sequence). The V end was cut by 0 bases, the J end by 7 bases, with 12 bases between. CDR3 length equals 13 residues. The CDR3 reads CAWSVALRGGYTF. The DNA for the CDR3 is TGTGCCTGGAGTGTAGCCCTGAGAGGTGGCTACACCTTC.

This clone has more than one count but fewer than ten. The gene calls are TRBV10-3 and TRBJ1-2; TRBD1 aligns across 8 bases. The germline V gene has CDR1 ENHRY and CDR2 SYGVKD. Unmatched junction bases numbered 15, after V lost 10 bases and J lost 8 bases. The CDR3 runs to 14 residues. CDR3 sequence (DNA): TGTGCCACCCTCCCCGTGACAGGGGCGCGCGGCTACACCTTC. Protein product: CATLPVTGARGYTF.

J is TRBJ2-6 and V is TRBV7-6; TRBD2 might be the D (5 bases). Germline V gene lookup returns CDR1 SGHVS and CDR2 FNYEAQ. The CDR3 is made up of 15 amino acids. V was pared by 5 bases and J by 1 base, with 9 bases between. The CDR3 here is CASSDRGSGANVLTF. In nucleotides, the CDR3 is TGTGCCAGCAGCGACCGGGGTTCTGGGGCCAACGTCCTGACTTTC.

This clone was picked up one time. The chain carries TRBV25-1 and TRBJ1-1; D is unclear. This CDR3 has 12 amino acids. Germline V gene data show CDR1 as MGHDK and CDR2 as SYGVNS. With 5 bases removed from V and 6 bases from J, the gap between germline ends came to 10 bases. In DNA, the CDR3 is TGTGCCAGCAGTTCCAGGAGGGCTGAAGCTTTCTTT. Its protein is CASSSRRAEAFF.

The chain uses TRBV19 and TRBJ2-1; D possibly corresponds to TRBD2 (5 bases). Germline values: CDR1 LNHDA, CDR2 SQIVND (reference sequence). The length of the CDR3 is 13 residues. Trimming pared 5 bases from V and 8 bases from J, leaving 13 bases between. This CDR3 is CASSPEAVDEQFF. The CDR3 DNA is TGTGCCAGTAGTCCAGAAGCGGTCGATGAGCAGTTCTTC.

This chain connects TRBV9 to TRBJ2-5, with a possible D match to TRBD2 (6 bases). The CDR3 is 15 amino acids. V shed 4 bases and J shed 4 bases, with 17 bases lying between them. CDR1 and CDR2 (germline): SGDLS, YYNGEE. The CDR3 DNA reads TGTGCCAGCAGCCCCAGGAGGGATAGGTCAGAGACCCAGTACTTC. Amino acid sequence: CASSPRRDRSETQYF.

This chain links TRBV7-2 with TRBJ2-7; 7 bases are a match to TRBD1. CDR3 length equals 13 residues. Looked up from germline, CDR1 is SGHTA and CDR2 is FQGNSA. Trimming at V came to 5 bases and at J to 2 bases, leaving 3 bases not matched to a gene. CDR3 sequence (DNA): TGTGCCAGCAGCAGACAGGGAACCTACGAGCAGTACTTC. It encodes CASSRQGTYEQYF.

This clone was seen repeatedly, ten times or more. The V and J genes are TRBV3-1 (or the pseudogene TRBV3-2) and TRBJ2-5; a weak D match, TRBD2 (6 bases). CDR3 length: 18 amino acids. The V and J ends lost 0 bases and 2 bases respectively, with 19 bases between them. Germline CDR1 reads LGHDT; CDR2 reads YNNKEL (reference sequence). The CDR3 protein is CASSQDGPSAKPQETQYF. The CDR3 nucleotides read TGTGCCAGCAGCCAAGATGGCCCTAGCGCTAAACCACAAGAGACCCAGTACTTC.

The J gene is TRBJ2-7, the V gene TRBV20-1; 7 bases line up with TRBD2. Germline V lookup: CDR1 DFQATT, CDR2 SNEGSKA (reference sequence). V trimming: 3 bases; J trimming: 0 bases; junction bases outside the gene matches: 5. The CDR3 contains 14 residues. The CDR3 here is CSASSGTTSYEQYF. Here the CDR3 DNA reads TGCAGTGCTAGTTCCGGGACTACCTCCTACGAGCAGTACTTC.

The chain couples TRBV5-4 to TRBJ2-7; no clear D. The length of the CDR3 is 13 residues. Germline CDR1 reads SGHNT; CDR2 reads YYREEE (reference sequence). V gave up 4 bases and J gave up 2 bases, with 10 bases separating them. For the CDR3, the DNA is TGTGCCAGCAGCCTGAGTAATACCTACGAGCAGTACTTC. Amino acids: CASSLSNTYEQYF.

The genes are TRBV29-1 and TRBJ2-7, with 12 bases matching TRBD2. Unmatched junction bases numbered 13, after V lost 8 bases and J lost 2 bases. Germline assignment: CDR1 SQVTM and CDR2 ANQGSEA. The CDR3 loop spans 16 amino acids. CDR3 sequence: CSITRTSGMAPYEQYF. CDR3 in DNA: TGCAGCATTACTCGGACTAGCGGGATGGCCCCCTACGAGCAGTACTTC.

The chain recombines TRBV29-1 with TRBJ1-3, with D tentatively TRBD1 (6 bases). Germline V gene data show CDR1 as SQVTM and CDR2 as ANQGSEA. V was pared by 0 bases and J by 0 bases, with 24 bases between. This CDR3 is built from 20 residues. The CDR3 reads CSVEDLTGARGDSSGNTIYF. CDR3 in DNA: TGCAGCGTTGAAGATCTCACCGGGGCCAGGGGCGATTCCTCTGGAAACACCATATATTTT.

This rearrangement joins TRBV24-1 to TRBJ1-2, with D unresolved. Germline CDR1 KGHDR, CDR2 SFDVKD. This CDR3 has 14 amino acids. V was cut by 0 bases and J by 6 bases, with 10 bases left in between. The CDR3 DNA is TGTGCCACCAGTGATTTGCCCCCGAGGGATGGCTACACCTTC. Translating it yields CATSDLPPRDGYTF.

The gene calls are TRBV30 and TRBJ2-2; no definite D call. Trimming left V 0 bases short and J 3 bases short, with 8 bases between. Germline V lookup: CDR1 GTSNPN, CDR2 SVGIG (reference sequence). This CDR3 contains 14 residues. CDR3 DNA sequence: TGTGCCTGGAGTGTAGAGACTTACACCGGGGAGCTGTTTTTT. Translating it yields CAWSVETYTGELFF. The full variable domain, completed using reference TRBV30 and TRBJ2-2, is SQTIHQWPATLVQPVGSPLSLECTVEGTSNPNLYWYRQAAGRGLQLLFYSVGIGQISSEVPQNLSASRPQDRQFILSSKKLLLSDSGFYLCAWSVETYTGELFFGEGSRLTVL.

The rearrangement joins TRBV4-2 to TRBJ2-3; maybe TRBD2 (6 bases). Germline CDR1 and CDR2: LGHNA and YNFKEQ. Trimming took 0 bases from V and 6 from J, leaving 13 bases between them. CDR3 length: 15 amino acids. The CDR3 sequence is CASSQEVRGGDTQYF. For the CDR3, the DNA is TGTGCCAGCAGCCAAGAGGTGCGGGGCGGGGATACGCAGTATTTT.